The subject of this entry is one T cell receptor beta chain. The antigen remains unidentified. From the 5' RACE reads, TCRdb lists one entry per CDR3 protein and no DNA. This listing includes roughly 110,000 distinct CDR3 sequences. The sample belongs to a study of T cells expressing NK-cell markers. Looking at the study overall: Repertoires of TCR beta were obtained from T cells sorted as CD3+CD56+NKG2C+, CD3+CD56+NKG2C- and CD3+CD56-NKG2C+. Overall study findings and caveats: In several donors, these clonotypes also led the CD3+CD56-NKG2C+ fraction.

CDR1 is LGHDT and CDR2 is YNNKEL in the germline V gene (reference sequence). The CDR3 loop spans 15 amino acids. The J gene is TRBJ2-7, the V gene TRBV3-1; TCRdb outputs TRBD2, but without DNA this stays unchecked. The source is a woman aged 18 to 75 in good health. Input material: blood T cells: a sorted CD56 or NKG2C T cell subset, CD4+ or CD8+ T cells, or bulk PBMC T cells (not recorded which). CDR3 protein: CASSQDGGDGREQYF.